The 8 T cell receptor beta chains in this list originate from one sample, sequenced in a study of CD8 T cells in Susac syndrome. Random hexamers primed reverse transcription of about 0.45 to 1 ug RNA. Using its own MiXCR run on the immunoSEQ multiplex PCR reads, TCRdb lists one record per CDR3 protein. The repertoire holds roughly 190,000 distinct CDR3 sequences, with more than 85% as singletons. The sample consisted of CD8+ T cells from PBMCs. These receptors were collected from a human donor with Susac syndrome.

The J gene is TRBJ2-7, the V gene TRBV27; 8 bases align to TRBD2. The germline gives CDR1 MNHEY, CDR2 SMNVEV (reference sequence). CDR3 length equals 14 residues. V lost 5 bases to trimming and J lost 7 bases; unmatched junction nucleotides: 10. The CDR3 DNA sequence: TGTGCCAGCAGTCCGGGACTAGGGGTTGGGGAGCAGTACTTC. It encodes CASSPGLGVGEQYF.

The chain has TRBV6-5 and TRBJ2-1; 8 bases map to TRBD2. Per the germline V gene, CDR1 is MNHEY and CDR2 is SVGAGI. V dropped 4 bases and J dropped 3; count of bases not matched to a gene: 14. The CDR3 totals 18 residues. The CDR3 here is CASSSPIQRGSFYNEQFF. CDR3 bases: TGTGCCAGCAGTTCTCCTATCCAGCGGGGGTCCTTCTACAATGAGCAGTTCTTC.

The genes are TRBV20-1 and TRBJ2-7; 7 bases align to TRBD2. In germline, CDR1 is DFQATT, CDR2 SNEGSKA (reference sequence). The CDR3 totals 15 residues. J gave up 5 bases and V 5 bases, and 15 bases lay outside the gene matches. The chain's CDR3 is CSALPPGLVLHEQYF. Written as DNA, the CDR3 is TGCAGTGCTCTTCCACCCGGACTAGTTCTCCACGAGCAGTACTTC.

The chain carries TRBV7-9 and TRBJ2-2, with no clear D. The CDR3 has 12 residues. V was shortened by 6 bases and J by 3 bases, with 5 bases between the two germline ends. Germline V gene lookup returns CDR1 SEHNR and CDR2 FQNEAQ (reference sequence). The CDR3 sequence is CASRVDTGELFF. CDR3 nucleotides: TGTGCCAGCAGGGTAGACACCGGGGAGCTGTTTTTT.

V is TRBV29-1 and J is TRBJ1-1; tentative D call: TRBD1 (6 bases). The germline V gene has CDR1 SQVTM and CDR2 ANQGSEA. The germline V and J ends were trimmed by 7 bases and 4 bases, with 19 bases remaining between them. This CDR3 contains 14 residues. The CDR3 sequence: CSAGTNDWITEAFF. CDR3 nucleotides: TGCAGCGCCGGGACAAACGACTGGATCACTGAAGCTTTCTTT.

The CDR3: CASSLILNTEAFF. The CDR3 DNA sequence: TGTGCCAGCAGTTTAATCCTGAACACTGAAGCTTTCTTT. V is TRBV12-3 or TRBV12-4 and J is TRBJ1-1; D unresolved. The CDR3 runs 13 residues. V was shortened by 2 bases and J by 0 bases, with 4 bases between the two germline ends.

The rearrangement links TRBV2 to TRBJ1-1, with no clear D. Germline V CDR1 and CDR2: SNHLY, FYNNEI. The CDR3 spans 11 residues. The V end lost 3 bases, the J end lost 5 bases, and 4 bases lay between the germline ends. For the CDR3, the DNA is TGTGCCAGCAGTGAGGGAACTGAAGCTTTCTTT. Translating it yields CASSEGTEAFF.

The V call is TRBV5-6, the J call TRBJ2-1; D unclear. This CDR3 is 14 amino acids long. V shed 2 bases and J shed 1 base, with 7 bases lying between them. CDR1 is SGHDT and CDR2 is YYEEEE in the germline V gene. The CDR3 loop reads CASSFLESYNEQFF. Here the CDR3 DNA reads TGTGCCAGCAGCTTTTTAGAGTCCTACAATGAGCAGTTCTTC.